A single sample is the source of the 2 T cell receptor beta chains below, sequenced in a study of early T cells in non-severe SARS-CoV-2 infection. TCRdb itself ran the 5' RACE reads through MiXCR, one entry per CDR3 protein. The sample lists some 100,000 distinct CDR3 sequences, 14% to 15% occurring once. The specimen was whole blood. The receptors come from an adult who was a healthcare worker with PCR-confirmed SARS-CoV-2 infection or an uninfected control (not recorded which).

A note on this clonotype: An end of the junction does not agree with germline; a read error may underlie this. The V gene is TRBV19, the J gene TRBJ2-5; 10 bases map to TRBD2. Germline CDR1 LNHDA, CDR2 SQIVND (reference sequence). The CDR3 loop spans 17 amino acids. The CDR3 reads CASSIDLERGGIETQNF. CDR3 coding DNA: TGTGCCAGTAGTATAGATCTGGAGCGGGGGGGCATAGAGACCCAGAACTTC.

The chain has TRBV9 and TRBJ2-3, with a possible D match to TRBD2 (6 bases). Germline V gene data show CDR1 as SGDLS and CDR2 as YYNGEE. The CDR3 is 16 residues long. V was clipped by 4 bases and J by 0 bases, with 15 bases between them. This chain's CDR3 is CASSTSPGVSTDTQYF. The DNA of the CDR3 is TGTGCCAGCAGCACCTCCCCGGGGGTTAGCACAGATACGCAGTATTTT.